The rows below give T cell receptor beta chains drawn from one sample of a study of radiation and T cells in renal cell carcinoma. Generated by immunoSEQ multiplex PCR, the TCRdb table keeps only in-frame clones and is missing some. The sample has 130,000 or so clones, roughly 84% seen once. Sequenced here: blood, sampled from a patient whose treatment included radiotherapy and nephrectomy. All receptors derive from a woman in her forties or fifties with renal cell carcinoma. CDR3s include the opening cysteine and the closing phenylalanine or tryptophan. D genes are given only for firm matches. Clone size is given for some rows only: seen once, a few or many times, or a class if the clone is expanded.

J | V | size | D | CDR3 | DNA
TRBJ1-3 | TRBV9 | NA | NA | CASSARTLSSGNTIYF | TGTGCCAGCAGCGCCCGGACCTTATCCTCTGGAAACACCATATATTTT
TRBJ1-6 | TRBV13 | few | NA | CASSLHLGDSPLHF | TGTGCCAGCAGCTTACATTTGGGGGATTCACCCCTCCACTTT
TRBJ2-7 | TRBV6-5 | once | TRBD1 | CASSYDRVDEQYF | TGTGCCAGCAGTTACGACAGGGTCGACGAGCAGTACTTC
TRBJ2-5 | TRBV6-5 | NA | NA | CASSLSRDETQYF | TGTGCCAGCAGTCTCTCCAGGGATGAGACCCAGTACTTC
TRBJ2-7 | TRBV5-5 | NA | NA | CASSLAGSPTYEQYF | TGTGCCAGCAGCTTGGCCGGGTCGCCGACCTACGAGCAGTACTTC
TRBJ2-7 | TRBV27 | NA | NA | CASSLGRGGFSYEQYF | TGTGCCAGCAGTTTGGGGCGGGGCGGCTTCTCCTACGAGCAGTACTTC
TRBJ2-1 | TRBV5-5 | NA | TRBD1 | CASSLVAGGKNEQFF | TGTGCCAGCAGCTTGGTGGCAGGGGGCAAGAATGAGCAGTTCTTC
TRBJ1-1 | TRBV18 | once | NA | CASSPLDTVTEAFF | TGTGCCAGCTCACCGCTCGATACTGTCACTGAAGCTTTCTTT
TRBJ1-6 | TRBV7-2 | once | NA | CASSLGQAANSPLHF | TGTGCCAGCAGCTTGGGGCAGGCGGCTAATTCACCCCTCCACTTT
TRBJ2-7 | TRBV5-1 | NA | TRBD2 | CASSFGLAGRELYEQYF | TGCGCCAGCAGCTTTGGACTAGCGGGGAGGGAGCTTTACGAGCAGTACTTC
TRBJ2-5 | TRBV9 | NA | TRBD1 | CASSKQGARETQYF | TGTGCCAGCAGCAAACAGGGGGCTCGAGAGACCCAGTACTTC
TRBJ2-5 | TRBV15 | NA | NA | CATSRSTGSETQYF | TGTGCCACCAGCAGATCCACAGGGTCAGAGACCCAGTACTTC